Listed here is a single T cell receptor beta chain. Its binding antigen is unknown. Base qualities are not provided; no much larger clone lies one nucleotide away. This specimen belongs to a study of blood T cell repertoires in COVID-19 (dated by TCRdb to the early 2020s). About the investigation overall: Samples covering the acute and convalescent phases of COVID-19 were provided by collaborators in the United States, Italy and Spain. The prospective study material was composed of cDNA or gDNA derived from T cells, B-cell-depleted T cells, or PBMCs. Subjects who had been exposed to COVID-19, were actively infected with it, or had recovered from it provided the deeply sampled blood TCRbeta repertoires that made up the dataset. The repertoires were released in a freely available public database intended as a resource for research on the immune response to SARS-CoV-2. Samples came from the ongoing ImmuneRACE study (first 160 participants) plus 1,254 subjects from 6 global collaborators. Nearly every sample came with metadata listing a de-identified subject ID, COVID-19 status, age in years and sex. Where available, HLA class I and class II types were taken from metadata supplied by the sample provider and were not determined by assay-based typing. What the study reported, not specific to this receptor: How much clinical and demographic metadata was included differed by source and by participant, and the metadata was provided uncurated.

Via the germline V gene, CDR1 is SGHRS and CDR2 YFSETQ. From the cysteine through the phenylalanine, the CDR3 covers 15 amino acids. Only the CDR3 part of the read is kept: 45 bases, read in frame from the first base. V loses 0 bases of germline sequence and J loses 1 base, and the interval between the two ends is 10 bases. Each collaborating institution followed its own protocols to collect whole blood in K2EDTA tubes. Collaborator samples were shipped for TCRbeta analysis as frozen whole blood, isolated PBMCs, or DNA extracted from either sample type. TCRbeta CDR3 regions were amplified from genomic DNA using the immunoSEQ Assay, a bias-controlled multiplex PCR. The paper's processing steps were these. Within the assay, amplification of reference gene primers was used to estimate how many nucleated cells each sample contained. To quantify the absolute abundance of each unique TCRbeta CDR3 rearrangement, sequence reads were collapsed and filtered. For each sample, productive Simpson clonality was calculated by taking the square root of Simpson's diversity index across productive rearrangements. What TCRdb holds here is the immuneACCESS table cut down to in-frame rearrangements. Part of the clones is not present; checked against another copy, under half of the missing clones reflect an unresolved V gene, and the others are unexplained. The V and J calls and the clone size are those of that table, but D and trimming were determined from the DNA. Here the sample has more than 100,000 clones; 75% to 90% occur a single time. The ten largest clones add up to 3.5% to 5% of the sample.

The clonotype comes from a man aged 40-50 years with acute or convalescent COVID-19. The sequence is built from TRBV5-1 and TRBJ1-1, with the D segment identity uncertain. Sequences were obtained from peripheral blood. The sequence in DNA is TGCGCCAGCAGCTTGGCCTCCCCAGAGAACACTGAAGCTTTCTTT. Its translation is CASSLASPENTEAFF.